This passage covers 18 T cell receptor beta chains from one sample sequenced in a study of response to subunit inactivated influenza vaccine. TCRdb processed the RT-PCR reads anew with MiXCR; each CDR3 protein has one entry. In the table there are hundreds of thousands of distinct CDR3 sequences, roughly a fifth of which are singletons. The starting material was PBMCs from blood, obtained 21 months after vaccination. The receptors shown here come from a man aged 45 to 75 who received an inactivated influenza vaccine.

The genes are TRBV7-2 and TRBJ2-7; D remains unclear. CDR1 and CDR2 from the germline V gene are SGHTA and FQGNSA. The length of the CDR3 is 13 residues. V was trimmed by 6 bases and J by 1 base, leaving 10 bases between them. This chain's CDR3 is CASRAPQSYEQYF. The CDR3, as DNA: TGTGCCAGCAGAGCCCCACAGTCCTACGAGCAGTACTTC.

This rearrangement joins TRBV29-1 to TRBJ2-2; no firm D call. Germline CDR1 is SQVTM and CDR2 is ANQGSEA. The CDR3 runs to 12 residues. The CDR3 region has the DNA TGCCACGCCCGAGGTAACCCCGGGGAGCTGTTTTTT. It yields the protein CHARGNPGELFF.

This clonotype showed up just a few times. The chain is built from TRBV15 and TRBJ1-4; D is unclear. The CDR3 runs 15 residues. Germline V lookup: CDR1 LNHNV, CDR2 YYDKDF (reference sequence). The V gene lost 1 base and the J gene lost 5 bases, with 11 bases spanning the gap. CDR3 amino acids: CATSRVASGNEKLFF. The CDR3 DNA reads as TGTGCCACCAGCAGAGTGGCCAGCGGAAATGAAAAACTGTTTTTT.

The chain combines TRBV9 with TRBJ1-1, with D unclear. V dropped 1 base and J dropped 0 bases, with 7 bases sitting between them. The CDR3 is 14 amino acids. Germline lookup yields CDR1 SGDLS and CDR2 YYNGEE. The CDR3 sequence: CASSVNTLNTEAFF. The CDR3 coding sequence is TGTGCCAGCAGCGTAAACACCTTGAACACTGAAGCTTTCTTT. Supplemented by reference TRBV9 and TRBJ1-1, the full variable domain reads DSGVTQTPKHLITATGQRVTLRCSPRSGDLSVYWYQQSLDQGLQFLIQYYNGEERAKGNILERFSAQQFPDLHSELNLSSLELGDSALYFCASSVNTLNTEAFFGQGTRLTVV.

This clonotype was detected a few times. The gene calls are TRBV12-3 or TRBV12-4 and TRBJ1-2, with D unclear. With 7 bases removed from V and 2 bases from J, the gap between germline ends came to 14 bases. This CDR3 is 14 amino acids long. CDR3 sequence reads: CASTVFTPNYGYTF. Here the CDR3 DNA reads TGTGCCAGCACCGTCTTTACACCAAACTATGGCTACACCTTC.

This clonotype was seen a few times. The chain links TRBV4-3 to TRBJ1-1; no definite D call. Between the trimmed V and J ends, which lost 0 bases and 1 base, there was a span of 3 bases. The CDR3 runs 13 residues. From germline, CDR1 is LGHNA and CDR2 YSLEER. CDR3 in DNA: TGCGCCAGCAGCCAAGACGGGAACACTGAAGCTTTCTTT. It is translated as CASSQDGNTEAFF.

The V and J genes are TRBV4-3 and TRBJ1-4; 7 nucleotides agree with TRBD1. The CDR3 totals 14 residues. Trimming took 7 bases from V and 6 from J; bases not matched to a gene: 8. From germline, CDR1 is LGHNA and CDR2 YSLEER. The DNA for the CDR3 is TGCGCCAGCAACTCGAGGACAGGAGATGAAAAACTGTTTTTT. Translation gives CASNSRTGDEKLFF.

CDR3 amino acids: CASTRGFSNQPQHF. The CDR3 nucleotides are TGTGCCAGCACTAGGGGTTTCAGCAATCAGCCCCAGCATTTT. This chain uses TRBV28 with TRBJ1-5, with D perhaps matching TRBD1 (5 bases). Germline-derived CDR1 and CDR2 are MDHEN and SYDVKM. V lost 7 bases, J lost 1 base, and 11 bases lay in between. The length of the CDR3 is 14 residues.

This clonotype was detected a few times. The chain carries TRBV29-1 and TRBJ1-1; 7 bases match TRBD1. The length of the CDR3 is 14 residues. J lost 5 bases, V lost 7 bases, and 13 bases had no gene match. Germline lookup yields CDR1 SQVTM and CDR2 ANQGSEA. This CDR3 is CSAANPGGRTEAFF. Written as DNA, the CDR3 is TGCAGCGCCGCCAATCCAGGGGGGCGGACTGAAGCTTTCTTT.

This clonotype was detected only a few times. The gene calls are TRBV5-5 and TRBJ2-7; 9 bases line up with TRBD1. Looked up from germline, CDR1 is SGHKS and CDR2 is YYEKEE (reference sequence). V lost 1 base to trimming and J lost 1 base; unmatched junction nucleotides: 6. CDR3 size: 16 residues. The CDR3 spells CASSLTLGQGSYEQYF. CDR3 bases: TGTGCCAGCAGCTTGACGCTGGGACAGGGATCCTACGAGCAGTACTTC.

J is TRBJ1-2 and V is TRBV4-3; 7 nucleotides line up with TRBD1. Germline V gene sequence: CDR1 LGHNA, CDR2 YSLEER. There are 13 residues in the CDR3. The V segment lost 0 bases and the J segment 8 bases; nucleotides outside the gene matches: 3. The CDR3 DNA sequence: TGCGCCAGCAGCCAAGAACAGGGGAGCGGCTACACCTTC. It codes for CASSQEQGSGYTF.

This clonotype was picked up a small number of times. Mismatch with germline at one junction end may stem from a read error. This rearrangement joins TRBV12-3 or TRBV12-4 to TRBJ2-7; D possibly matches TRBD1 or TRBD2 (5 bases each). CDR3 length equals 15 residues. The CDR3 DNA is TGTGCCAGCAGTCCGTCCGGGGCTCCCATCGGGGAGCGGTACTTC. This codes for CASSPSGAPIGERYF.

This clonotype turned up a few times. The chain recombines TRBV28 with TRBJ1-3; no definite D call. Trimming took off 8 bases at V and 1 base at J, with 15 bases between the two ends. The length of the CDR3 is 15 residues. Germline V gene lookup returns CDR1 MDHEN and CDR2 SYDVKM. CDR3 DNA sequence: TGTGCCAGCCAATACTATGGGGAGTCTGGAAACACCATATATTTT. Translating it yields CASQYYGESGNTIYF.

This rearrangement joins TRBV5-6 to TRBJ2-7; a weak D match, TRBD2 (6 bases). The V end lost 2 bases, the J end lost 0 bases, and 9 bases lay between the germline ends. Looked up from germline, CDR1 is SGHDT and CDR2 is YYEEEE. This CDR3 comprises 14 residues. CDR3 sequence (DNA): TGTGCCAGCAGCTTATGGGACTTCTCCTACGAGCAGTACTTC. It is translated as CASSLWDFSYEQYF.

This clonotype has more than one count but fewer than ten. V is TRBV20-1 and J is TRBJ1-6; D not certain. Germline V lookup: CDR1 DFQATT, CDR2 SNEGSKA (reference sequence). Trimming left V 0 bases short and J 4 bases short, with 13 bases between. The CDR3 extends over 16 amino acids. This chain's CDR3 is CSARDTTTRYNSPLHF. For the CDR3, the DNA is TGCAGTGCTAGAGATACGACTACGCGGTATAATTCACCCCTCCACTTT.

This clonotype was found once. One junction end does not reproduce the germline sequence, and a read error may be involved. The CDR3 DNA reads as TGTGCCAGCAGCCAAGCCGCTAGGGGGATGAACGCTGAAGCTTTCTTT. This sequence encodes CASSQAARGMNAEAFF. The chain combines TRBV4-2 with TRBJ1-1, with D perhaps TRBD1 (6 bases). Germline-derived CDR1 and CDR2 are LGHNA and YNFKEQ. This CDR3 has 16 amino acids.

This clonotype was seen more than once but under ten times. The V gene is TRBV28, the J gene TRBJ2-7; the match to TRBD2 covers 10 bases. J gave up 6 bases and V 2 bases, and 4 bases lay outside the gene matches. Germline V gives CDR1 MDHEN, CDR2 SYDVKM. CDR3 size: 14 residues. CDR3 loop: CASSLLAGVGEQYF. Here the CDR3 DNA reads TGTGCCAGCAGTTTACTAGCGGGAGTAGGCGAGCAGTACTTC.

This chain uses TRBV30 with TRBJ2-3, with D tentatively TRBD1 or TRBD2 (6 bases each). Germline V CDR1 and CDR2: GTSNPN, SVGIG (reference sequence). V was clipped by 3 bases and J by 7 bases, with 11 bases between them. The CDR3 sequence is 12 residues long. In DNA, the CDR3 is TGTGCCTGGAGCTCGGGGGCGAATACGCAGTATTTT. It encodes CAWSSGANTQYF.